This T cell receptor beta chain appears in the sequencing data of a study of blood T cell repertoires in COVID-19. Measured with immunoSEQ multiplex PCR; TCRdb has only the in-frame clones, and not every one. The data show about 65,000 clones, with approximately 94% seen just once and about 3% held by the top ten. Trimming left V 0 bases short and J 5 bases short, with 11 bases between. Germline CDR1 and CDR2: LNHDA and SQIVND (reference sequence). CDR3 length equals 15 residues. Input material: peripheral blood. The genes are TRBV19 and TRBJ1-5; no definite D call. The source of this sequence is a man in his 70s with active COVID-19. The CDR3 nucleotides are TGTGCCAGTAGTATAGATCAAACAGCCCATCAGCCCCAGCATTTT. The encoded protein is CASSIDQTAHQPQHF. Full variable domain (missing parts from reference TRBV19 and TRBJ1-5): DGGITQSPKYLFRKEGQNVTLSCEQNLNHDAMYWYRQDPGQGLRLIYYSQIVNDFQKGDIAEGYSVSREKKESFPLTVTSAQKNPTAFYLCASSIDQTAHQPQHFGDGTRLSIL.